This TCR beta chain was captured in a study of cytomegalovirus exposure and HLA in healthy donors. Whole-study context: A prior analysis found around 110 million unique TCR beta sequences from 150 million to 200 million T cells. Among the roughly 370 genotyped donors, 81% were placed in the Caucasian-associated ancestry cluster.

The PCR was carried out with 60 Vbeta primers and 13 Jbeta primers. The method was immunoSEQ multiplex PCR; TCRdb's version includes in-frame clones alone and lacks a portion of them. The top ten hold approximately 0.51% of the sample, which has 160,000 or so clones, 82% seen once. Germline V gene sequence: CDR1 MNHEY, CDR2 SMNVEV (reference sequence). There are 16 residues in the CDR3. The V segment lost 5 bases and the J segment 9 bases; nucleotides outside the gene matches: 13. Notes on the study in general: A later analysis reportedly found that, within productive TCRs, an Asian-associated ancestry cluster had fewer N-insertions than the mean observed across the roughly 630 donors. Among the sequence variants, a highly shared cluster was likely an artifact of sequencing.

Of note for this clone: Its antigen is not identified.

Sequencing was done on a sample of PBMCs. The sequence came from a woman in her forties or fifties in good health and CMV-seronegative. This chain joins TRBV27 and TRBJ2-3, with 11 bases identical to TRBD2. The CDR3 protein is CASSTSGTSGVGTQYF. As DNA, the CDR3 is TGTGCCAGCAGTACGAGTGGGACTAGCGGTGTAGGAACGCAGTATTTT.